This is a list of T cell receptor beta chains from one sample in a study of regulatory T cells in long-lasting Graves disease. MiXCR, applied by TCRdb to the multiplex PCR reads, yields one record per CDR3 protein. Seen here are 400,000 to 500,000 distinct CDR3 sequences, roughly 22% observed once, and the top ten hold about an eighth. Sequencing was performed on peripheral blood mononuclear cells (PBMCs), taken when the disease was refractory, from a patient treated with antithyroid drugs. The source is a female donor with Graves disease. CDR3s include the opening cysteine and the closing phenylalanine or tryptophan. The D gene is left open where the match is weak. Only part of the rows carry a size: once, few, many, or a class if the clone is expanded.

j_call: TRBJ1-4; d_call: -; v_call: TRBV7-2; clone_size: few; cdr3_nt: TGTGCCAGCAACTTCGGGGTTAATGAAAAACTGTTTTTT; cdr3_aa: CASNFGVNEKLFF
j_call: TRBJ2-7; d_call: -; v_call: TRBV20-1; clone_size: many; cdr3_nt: TGCAGTGCTAGAGCTTCGGACGGCCTAGAGCAGTACTTC; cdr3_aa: CSARASDGLEQYF
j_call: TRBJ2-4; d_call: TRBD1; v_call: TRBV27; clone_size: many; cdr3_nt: TGTGCCAGCAGTTCGTCTGGACAGGGGGTGCAAAACATTCAGTACTTC; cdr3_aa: CASSSSGQGVQNIQYF
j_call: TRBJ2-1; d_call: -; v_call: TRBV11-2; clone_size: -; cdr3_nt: TGTACCAGCAGCTCACCTACGCGGGGAGAAGAGCAGTTCTTC; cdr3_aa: CTSSSPTRGEEQFF
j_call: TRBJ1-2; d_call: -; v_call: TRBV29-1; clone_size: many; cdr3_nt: TGCAGCGTTTACGGACAGTACTATGGCTACACCTTC; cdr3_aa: CSVYGQYYGYTF
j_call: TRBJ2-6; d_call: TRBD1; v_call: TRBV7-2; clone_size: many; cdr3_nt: TGTGCCAGCAGCCCACCGGGACAGGGGGTCTCTGGGGCCAACGTCCTGACTTTC; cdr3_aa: CASSPPGQGVSGANVLTF
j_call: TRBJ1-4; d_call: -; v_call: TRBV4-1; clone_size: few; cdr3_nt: TGCGCCAGCAGCCCGCGGGTGGTTACTAATGAAAAACTGTTTTTT; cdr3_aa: CASSPRVVTNEKLFF
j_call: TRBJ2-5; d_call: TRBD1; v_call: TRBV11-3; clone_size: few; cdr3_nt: TGTGCCAGCAGCTTAGATCCAGGGGGTGAAGAGACCCAGTACTTC; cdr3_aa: CASSLDPGGEETQYF
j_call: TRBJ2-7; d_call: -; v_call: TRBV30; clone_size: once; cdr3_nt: TGTGCCTGGAGTGTACTAACCGGGCCCTACGAGCAGTACTTC; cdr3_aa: CAWSVLTGPYEQYF
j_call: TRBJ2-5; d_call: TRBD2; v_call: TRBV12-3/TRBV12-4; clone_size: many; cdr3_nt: TGTGCCAGCAGTTTAGGGCGGGGGGAAGAGACCCAGTACTTC; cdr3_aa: CASSLGRGEETQYF
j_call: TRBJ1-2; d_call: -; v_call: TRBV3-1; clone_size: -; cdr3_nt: TGTGCCAGCAGCCCAGCGGGCTCATATGGCTACACCTTC; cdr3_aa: CASSPAGSYGYTF
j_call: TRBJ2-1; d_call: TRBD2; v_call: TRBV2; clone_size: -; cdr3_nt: TGCGCCAGCAGCCCCAGGACTAGCGGGATCGGATCCTACAATGAGCAGTTCTTC; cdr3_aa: CASSPRTSGIGSYNEQFF
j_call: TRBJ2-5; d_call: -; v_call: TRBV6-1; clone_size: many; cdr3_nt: TGTGCCAGCAGTGGCCAGCGCAGAGAGACCCAGTACTTC; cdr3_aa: CASSGQRRETQYF
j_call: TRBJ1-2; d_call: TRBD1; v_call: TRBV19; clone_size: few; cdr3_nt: TGTGCCAGTAGTAACACAGGGGGTGGCTACACCTTC; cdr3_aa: CASSNTGGGYTF
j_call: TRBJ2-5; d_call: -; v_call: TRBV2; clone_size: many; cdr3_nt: TGTGCCAGCAGTGAAGCGCTTCGGGGGCGCGGGGAGACCCAGTACTTC; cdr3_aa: CASSEALRGRGETQYF
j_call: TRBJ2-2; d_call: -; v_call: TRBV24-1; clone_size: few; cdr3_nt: TGTGCCACCGAGACTTCGAACACCGGGGAGCTGTTTTTT; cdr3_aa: CATETSNTGELFF
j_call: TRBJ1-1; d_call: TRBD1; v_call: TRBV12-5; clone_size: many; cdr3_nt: TGTGCTAGTGGTTCCGGGACAGGGGACCCTACAGCTTTCTTT; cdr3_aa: CASGSGTGDPTAFF
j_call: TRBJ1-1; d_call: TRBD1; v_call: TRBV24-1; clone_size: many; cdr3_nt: TGTGCCACCAGCAGGGGGTTTGGCACTGAAGCTTTCTTT; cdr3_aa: CATSRGFGTEAFF
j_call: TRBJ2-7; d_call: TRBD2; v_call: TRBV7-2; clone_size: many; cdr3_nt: TGTGCCAGCAGCTTCATAGCGGGAGTCACCTACGAGCAGTACTTC; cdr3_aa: CASSFIAGVTYEQYF
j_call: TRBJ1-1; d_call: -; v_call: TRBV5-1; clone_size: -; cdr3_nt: TGCGCCAGCAGCTCCGACTGGGACACCCTGTACGGTGAAGCTTTCTTT; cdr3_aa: CASSSDWDTLYGEAFF
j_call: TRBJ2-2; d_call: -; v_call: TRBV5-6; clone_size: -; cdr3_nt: TGTGCCAGCAGTCTGGGTCTGGAGGGGGGAACCGGGGAGCTGTTTTTT; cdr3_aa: CASSLGLEGGTGELFF
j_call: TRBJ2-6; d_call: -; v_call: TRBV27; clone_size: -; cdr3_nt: TGTGCCAGCAGTCCGTCCGGTAGTTCCAACGTCCTGACTTTC; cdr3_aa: CASSPSGSSNVLTF
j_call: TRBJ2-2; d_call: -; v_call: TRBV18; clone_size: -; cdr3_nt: TGTGCCAGCTCCCGTCCAGGGGGGACCGGGGAGCTGTTTTTT; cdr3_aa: CASSRPGGTGELFF
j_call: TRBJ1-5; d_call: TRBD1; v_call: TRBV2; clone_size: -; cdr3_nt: TGTGCCAGCAGTTACTCCCCGGGACAGGGGGCGTTCAGCAATCAGCCCCAGCATTTT; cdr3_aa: CASSYSPGQGAFSNQPQHF
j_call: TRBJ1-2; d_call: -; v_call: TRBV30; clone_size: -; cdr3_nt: TGTGCCTGGAGTACCGGCGGATCCTATGGCTACACCTTC; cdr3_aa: CAWSTGGSYGYTF
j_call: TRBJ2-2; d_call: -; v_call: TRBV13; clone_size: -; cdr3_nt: TGTGCCAGCAGCTTAAACAGGGAGAGCGGGGAGCTGTTTTTT; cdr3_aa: CASSLNRESGELFF
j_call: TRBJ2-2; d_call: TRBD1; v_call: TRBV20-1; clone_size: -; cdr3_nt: TGCAGTGCTAGAGAGGCCAGGGGGCCTTCCGGGGAGCTGTTTTTT; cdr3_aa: CSAREARGPSGELFF